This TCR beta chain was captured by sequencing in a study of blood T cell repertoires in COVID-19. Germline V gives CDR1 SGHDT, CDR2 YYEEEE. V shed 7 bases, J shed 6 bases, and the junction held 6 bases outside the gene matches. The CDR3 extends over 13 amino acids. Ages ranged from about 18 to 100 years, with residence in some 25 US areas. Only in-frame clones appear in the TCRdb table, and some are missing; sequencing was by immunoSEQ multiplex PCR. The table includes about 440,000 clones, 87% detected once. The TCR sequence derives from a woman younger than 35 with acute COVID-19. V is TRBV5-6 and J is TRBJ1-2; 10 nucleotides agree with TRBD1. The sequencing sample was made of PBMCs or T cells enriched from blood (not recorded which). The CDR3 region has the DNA TGTGCCAGCGCCGGGACAGGGGTGCATGGCTACACCTTC. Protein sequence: CASAGTGVHGYTF. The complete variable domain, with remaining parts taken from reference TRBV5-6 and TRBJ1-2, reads DAGVTQSPTHLIKTRGQQVTLRCSPKSGHDTVSWYQQALGQGPQFIFQYYEEEERQRGNFPDRFSGHQFPNYSSELNVNALLLGDSALYLCASAGTGVHGYTFGSGTRLTVV.